The source of this T cell receptor (beta chain) is a study of blood T cell repertoires in COVID-19. Background on the study: Spain, Italy and the United States supplied samples that represented acute and convalescent COVID-19.

TCRdb's copy holds only in-frame clones and misses some; the assay was immunoSEQ multiplex PCR. The sample holds 150,000 to 200,000 clones, 70% to 90% seen once. The CDR3 is made up of 14 amino acids. Germline trimming cut 5 bases from V and 8 bases from J; bases unmatched to any gene: 7. Germline values: CDR1 PRHDT, CDR2 FYEKMQ (reference sequence). V is TRBV13 and J is TRBJ1-4, with TRBD1 matching over 8 bases. Sequencing was carried out using peripheral blood. This TCR was recovered from a man between 35 and 55 years old with active or convalescent COVID-19. The DNA of the CDR3 is TGTGCCAGCAGCCAGGGACAGGTTGGGGAAAAACTGTTTTTT. The encoded protein is CASSQGQVGEKLFF.